This passage covers 5 T cell receptor beta chains from one sample sequenced in a study of cytomegalovirus exposure and HLA in healthy donors. The PCR ran on 60 Vbeta and 13 Jbeta primers. Clones were sequenced by immunoSEQ multiplex PCR, and TCRdb holds only the in-frame ones, with some missing. The sample shows approximately 150,000 clones, around 84% of them seen only once. The specimen was PBMCs. All receptors derive from a boy aged 2 to 10 in good health and CMV-seronegative.

The chain employs TRBV6-5 and TRBJ2-7, with a tentative D call TRBD2 (6 bases). The CDR3 consists of 13 residues. In germline, CDR1 is MNHEY, CDR2 SVGAGI. V gave up 8 bases and J gave up 11 bases, with 22 bases separating them. DNA for the CDR3: TGTGCCAGCTGGGCGGGATCCTCGCGTCTGAAGTACTTC. Translated: CASWAGSSRLKYF.

This rearrangement joins TRBV7-9 to TRBJ2-2, with 7 bases that match TRBD1. V lost 8 bases to trimming and J lost 4 bases; unmatched junction nucleotides: 16. There are 17 residues in the CDR3. Germline V gene sequence: CDR1 SEHNR, CDR2 FQNEAQ (reference sequence). The DNA of the CDR3 is TGTGCCAGCCAAAGGACAGGTACCTCTCGGGGCACCGGGGAGCTGTTTTTT. Its translation is CASQRTGTSRGTGELFF.

Concerning this clone: The junction departs from the called germline gene at one end, perhaps through a read error. This chain joins TRBV7-9 and TRBJ2-1, with 7 bases lining up with TRBD2. Germline assignment: CDR1 SEHNR and CDR2 FQNEAQ (reference sequence). There are 17 residues in the CDR3. CDR3 in amino acids: CSSSLAKGAGVRNEQFF. DNA of the CDR3: TGTTCCAGCAGCTTAGCGAAAGGGGCGGGAGTAAGAAATGAGCAGTTCTTC. The entire variable domain, with the rest obtained from reference TRBV7-9 and TRBJ2-1, is as follows: DTGVSQNPRHKITKRGQNVTFRCDPISEHNRLYWYRQTLGQGPEFLTYFQNEAQLEKSRLLSDRFSAERPKGSFSTLEIQRTEQGDSAMYLCSSSLAKGAGVRNEQFFGPGTRLTVL.

As regards this clone: Distinct nucleotide sequences in the sample also encode this CDR3. The V gene is TRBV9, the J gene TRBJ1-4; weak D call: TRBD1 (5 bases). The CDR3 spans 16 residues. The V gene lost 0 bases and the J gene lost 6 bases, with 15 bases spanning the gap. Germline V gene sequence: CDR1 SGDLS, CDR2 YYNGEE. The CDR3 DNA follows: TGTGCCAGCAGCGTAGCAGGAAGGACACGGGATGAAAAACTGTTTTTT. This sequence encodes CASSVAGRTRDEKLFF.

J is TRBJ2-6 and V is TRBV4-1, with D perhaps TRBD1 (7 bases). There are 20 residues in the CDR3. CDR1 MGHRA and CDR2 YSYEKL come from the germline V gene. Between the trimmed V and J ends, which lost 4 bases and 0 bases, there was a span of 22 bases. The CDR3 nucleotides are TGCGCCAGCAGCCGGCGGGGACAGACGGGGCTGTCCTCTGGGGCCAACGTCCTGACTTTC. This translates into CASSRRGQTGLSSGANVLTF.